A single T cell receptor beta chain is shown here with its context. No antigen is known for it. V was pared by 8 bases and J by 0 bases, with 12 bases between. This CDR3 has 13 residues. In germline, CDR1 is SQVTM, CDR2 ANQGSEA. The sample is drawn from a study of post-analysis software for immune sequencing data. Study-level findings and limits: There were roughly 5 TRBV segments more frequent in patients than controls, and TRBV5-6, TRBV5-1 and TRBV20-1 were among them.

The authors incorporated unique molecular identifiers into the TCR beta cDNA libraries. Some 500,000 cDNA molecules were obtained per 1 to 10 million input T cells. TCRdb recomputed calls from the PCR reads with MiXCR, one row per CDR3 protein. The data show around 440,000 distinct CDR3 sequences, with around 40% seen just once and around 10% held by the top ten. The chain recombines TRBV29-1 with TRBJ2-3; D possibly uses TRBD1 or TRBD2 (5 bases each). Input material: blood. This receptor was identified in a girl aged 10-17 years with multiple sclerosis. CDR3 sequence reads: CSKKGTSTDTQYF. CDR3 sequence (DNA): TGCAGCAAAAAAGGGACCAGCACAGATACGCAGTATTTT.